This section outlines one T cell receptor (beta chain) sequence together with its context. The CDR3 runs 10 residues. Trimming took 3 bases from V and 12 from J, leaving 11 bases between them. The germline V gene encodes CDR1 DFQATT and CDR2 SNEGSKA (reference sequence). The data are from a study of technical replicates of blood from a handful of donors. TCRdb's table, derived via immunoSEQ multiplex PCR, lists solely in-frame clones and lacks some. The sample holds over 85,000 clones, roughly 96% seen once. The receptor comes from a human donor in good health. The sequenced sample was T cells isolated from PBMCs. The chain couples TRBV20-1 to TRBJ1-2, with D possibly being TRBD1 (5 bases). The CDR3: CSARGGEDTF. Here the CDR3 DNA reads TGCAGTGCTAGGGGGGGGGAGGACACCTTC.